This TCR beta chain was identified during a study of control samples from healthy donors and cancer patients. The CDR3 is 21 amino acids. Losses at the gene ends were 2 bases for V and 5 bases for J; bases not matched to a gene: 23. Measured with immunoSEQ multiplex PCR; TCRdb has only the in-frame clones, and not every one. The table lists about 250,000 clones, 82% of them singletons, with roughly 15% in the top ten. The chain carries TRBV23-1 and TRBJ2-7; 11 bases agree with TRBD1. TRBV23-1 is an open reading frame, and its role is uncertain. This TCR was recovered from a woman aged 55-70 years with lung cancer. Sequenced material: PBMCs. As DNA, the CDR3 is TGCGCCAGCAGTCAACCCTGGGACAGGGGGAGGAGTGAGGTTGGGCCTCACGAGCAGTACTTC. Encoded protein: CASSQPWDRGRSEVGPHEQYF.